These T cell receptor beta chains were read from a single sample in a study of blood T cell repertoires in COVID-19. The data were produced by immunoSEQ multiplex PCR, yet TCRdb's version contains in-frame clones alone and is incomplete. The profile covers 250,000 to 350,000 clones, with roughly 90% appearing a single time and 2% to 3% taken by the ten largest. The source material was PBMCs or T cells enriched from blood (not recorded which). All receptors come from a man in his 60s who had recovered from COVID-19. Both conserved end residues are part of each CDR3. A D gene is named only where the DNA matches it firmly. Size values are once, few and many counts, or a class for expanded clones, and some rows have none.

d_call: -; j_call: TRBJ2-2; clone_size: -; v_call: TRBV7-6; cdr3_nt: TGTGCCAGCAGCCCGGGAGAAGGGGAGCTGTTTTTT; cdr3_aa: CASSPGEGELFF
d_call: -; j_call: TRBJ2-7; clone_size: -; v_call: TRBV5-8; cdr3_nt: TGTGCCAGCAGCTTCGGCAGGGGCCACGAGCAGTACTTC; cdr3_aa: CASSFGRGHEQYF
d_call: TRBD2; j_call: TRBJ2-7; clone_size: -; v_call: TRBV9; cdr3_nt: TGTGCCAGCAGCGCCCAAATTAGCGGGGGGTTCTACGAGCAGTACTTC; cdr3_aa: CASSAQISGGFYEQYF
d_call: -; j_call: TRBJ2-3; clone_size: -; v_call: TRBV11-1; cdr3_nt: TGTGCCAGCAGCCCGAGACAGGTGGGCACAGATACGCAGTATTTT; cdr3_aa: CASSPRQVGTDTQYF
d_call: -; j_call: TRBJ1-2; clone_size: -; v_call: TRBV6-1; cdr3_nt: TGTGCCAGCAGTGAATGGGGGGTGCGGGGCTACACCTTC; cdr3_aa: CASSEWGVRGYTF
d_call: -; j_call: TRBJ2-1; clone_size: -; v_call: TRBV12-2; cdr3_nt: TGTGCAAGTCGCCCCGGGACAGGGCGCTCCCGGATCTACAATGAGCAGTTCTTC; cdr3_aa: CASRPGTGRSRIYNEQFF
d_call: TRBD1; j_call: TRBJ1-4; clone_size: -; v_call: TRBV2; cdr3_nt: TGTGCCAGCAGCCGGGACAGGGGTGATGAAAAACTGTTTTTT; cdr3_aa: CASSRDRGDEKLFF
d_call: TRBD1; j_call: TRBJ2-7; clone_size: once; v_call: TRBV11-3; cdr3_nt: TGTGCCAGCAGCTTAGGCGGACAGGGGGCGGCGTACTTC; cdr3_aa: CASSLGGQGAAYF
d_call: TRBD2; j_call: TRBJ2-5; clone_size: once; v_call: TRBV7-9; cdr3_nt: TGTGCCAGCAGCTTAATACTAGCGGGTCTGCAAGAGACCCAGTACTTC; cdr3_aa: CASSLILAGLQETQYF
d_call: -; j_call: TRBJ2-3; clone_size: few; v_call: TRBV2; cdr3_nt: TGTGCCAGCAGTTTCACAGGCACAGATACGCAGTATTTT; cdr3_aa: CASSFTGTDTQYF
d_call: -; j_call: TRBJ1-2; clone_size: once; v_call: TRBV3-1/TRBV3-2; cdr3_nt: TGTGCCAGCAGCCACCGGGGGGCGGTCTATGGCTACACCTTC; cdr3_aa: CASSHRGAVYGYTF
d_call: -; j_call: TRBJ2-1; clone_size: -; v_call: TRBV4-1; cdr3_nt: TGCGCCAGCAGCCAAGTCGGACAGTACTCTTACAATGAGCAGTTCTTC; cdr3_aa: CASSQVGQYSYNEQFF
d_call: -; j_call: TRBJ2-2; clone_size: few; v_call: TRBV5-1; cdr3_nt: TGCGCCAGCAGCTTGGTTATGGGGGGCACCGGGGAGCTGTTTTTT; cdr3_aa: CASSLVMGGTGELFF
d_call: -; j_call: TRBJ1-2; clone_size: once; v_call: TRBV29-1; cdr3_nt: TGCAGCGTCCGAAGAGGGAATCAGGATGGCTACACCTTC; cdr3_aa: CSVRRGNQDGYTF
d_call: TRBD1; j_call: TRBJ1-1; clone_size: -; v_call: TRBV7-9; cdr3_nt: TGTGCCAGCAGTCGACCGGACAGGGTCACTGAAGCTTTCTTT; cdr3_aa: CASSRPDRVTEAFF
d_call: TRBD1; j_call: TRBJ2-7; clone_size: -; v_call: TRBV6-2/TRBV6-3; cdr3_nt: TGTGCCAGCAGTTGGACAGGGGGGAGAGGCTACGAGCAGTACTTC; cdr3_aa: CASSWTGGRGYEQYF
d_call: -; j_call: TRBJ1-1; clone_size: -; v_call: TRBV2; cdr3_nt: TGTGCCAGCACCTTAACAGAGTACACTGAAGCTTTCTTT; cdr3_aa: CASTLTEYTEAFF
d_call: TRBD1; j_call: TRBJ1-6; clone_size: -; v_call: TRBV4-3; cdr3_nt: TGCGCCAGCAGCCAGGACAGGGGGCATTCACCCCTCCACTTT; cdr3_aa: CASSQDRGHSPLHF
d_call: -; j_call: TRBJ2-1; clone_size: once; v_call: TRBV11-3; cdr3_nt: TGTGCCAGCAGCTTAGATTCTGGGGGAGGTTACGACAATGAGCAGTTCTTC; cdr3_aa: CASSLDSGGGYDNEQFF
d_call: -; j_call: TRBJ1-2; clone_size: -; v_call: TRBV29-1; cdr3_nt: TGCAGCGTTGAAGATCGCGCCCTGGAGGGTCGCTTC; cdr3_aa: CSVEDRALEGRF
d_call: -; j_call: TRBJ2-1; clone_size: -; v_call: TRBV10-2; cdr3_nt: TGCGCCAGCAGTGATCGCGGGGTTGATTTCTTC; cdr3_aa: CASSDRGVDFF
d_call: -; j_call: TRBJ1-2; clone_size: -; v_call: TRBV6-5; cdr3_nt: TGTGCCAGCACGGACAGACACTATGGCTACACCTTC; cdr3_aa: CASTDRHYGYTF
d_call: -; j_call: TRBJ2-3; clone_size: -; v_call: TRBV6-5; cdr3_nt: -; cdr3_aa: CASSSSGEASITQYF
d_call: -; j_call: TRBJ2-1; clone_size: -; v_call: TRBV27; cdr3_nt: TGTGCCAGCAGTTCACGTCCCGGGACACGTCAAGTCTACAATGAGCAGTTCTTC; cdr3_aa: CASSSRPGTRQVYNEQFF
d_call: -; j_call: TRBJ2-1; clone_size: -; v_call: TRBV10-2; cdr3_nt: TGCGCCAGCCGACTAAAGACCATGACCACGGACAGAACACAATACAATGAGCAGTTCTTC; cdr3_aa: CASRLKTMTTDRTQYNEQFF
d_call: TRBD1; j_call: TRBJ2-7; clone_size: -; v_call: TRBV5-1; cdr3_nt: TGCGCCAGCAGCGCGGGACAGGGGGTGTACTTC; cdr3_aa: CASSAGQGVYF
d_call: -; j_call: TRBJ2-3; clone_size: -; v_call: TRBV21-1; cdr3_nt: TGTGCCAGCAGCAAACAGTCGGGAGGCACAGATACGCAGTATTTT; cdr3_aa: CASSKQSGGTDTQYF
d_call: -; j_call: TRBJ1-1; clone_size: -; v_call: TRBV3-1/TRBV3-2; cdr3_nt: TGTGCCAGCAGCCAGTCCGTAAACACTGAAGCTTTCTTT; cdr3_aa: CASSQSVNTEAFF
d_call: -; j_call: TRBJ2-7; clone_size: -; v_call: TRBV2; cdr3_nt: TGTGCCAGCATCGGGGGACGTAATTCCTACGAGCAGTACTTC; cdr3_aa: CASIGGRNSYEQYF